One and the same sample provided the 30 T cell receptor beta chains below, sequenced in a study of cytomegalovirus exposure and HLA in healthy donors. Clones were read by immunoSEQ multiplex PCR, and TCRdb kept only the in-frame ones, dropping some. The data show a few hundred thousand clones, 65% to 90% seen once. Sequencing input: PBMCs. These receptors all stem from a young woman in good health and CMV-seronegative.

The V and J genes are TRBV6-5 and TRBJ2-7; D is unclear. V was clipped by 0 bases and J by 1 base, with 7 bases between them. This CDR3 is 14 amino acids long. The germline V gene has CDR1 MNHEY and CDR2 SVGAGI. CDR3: CASSYSMLSYEQYF. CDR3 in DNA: TGTGCCAGCAGTTACTCTATGCTATCCTACGAGCAGTACTTC.

CDR3 in DNA: TGTGCCAGCTCACCCGACAGGGGGGGTGCGCAGTTCTTC. This translates into CASSPDRGGAQFF. This sequence joins TRBV18 and TRBJ2-1, with TRBD1 matching 9 bases. Trimming at V came to 3 bases and at J to 12 bases, leaving 6 bases not matched to a gene. The CDR3 totals 13 residues. Germline lookup yields CDR1 KGHSH and CDR2 LQKENI.

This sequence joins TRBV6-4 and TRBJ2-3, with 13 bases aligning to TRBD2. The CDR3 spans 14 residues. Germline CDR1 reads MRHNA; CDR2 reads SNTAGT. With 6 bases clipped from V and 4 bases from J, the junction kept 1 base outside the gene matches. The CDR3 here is CASSGLAGADTQYF. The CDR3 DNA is TGTGCCAGCAGCGGACTAGCGGGAGCAGATACGCAGTATTTT.

CDR3 loop: CASSKVEGRTEAFF. CDR3 DNA: TGTGCCAGTAGTAAGGTCGAGGGTCGGACTGAAGCTTTCTTT. The rearrangement links TRBV19 to TRBJ1-1; the D is unclear. V gave up 4 bases and J gave up 5 bases, with 14 bases separating them. This CDR3 contains 14 residues. Germline loops: CDR1 LNHDA, CDR2 SQIVND (reference sequence). Filled out from reference TRBV19 and TRBJ1-1, the complete variable domain reads DGGITQSPKYLFRKEGQNVTLSCEQNLNHDAMYWYRQDPGQGLRLIYYSQIVNDFQKGDIAEGYSVSREKKESFPLTVTSAQKNPTAFYLCASSKVEGRTEAFFGQGTRLTVV.

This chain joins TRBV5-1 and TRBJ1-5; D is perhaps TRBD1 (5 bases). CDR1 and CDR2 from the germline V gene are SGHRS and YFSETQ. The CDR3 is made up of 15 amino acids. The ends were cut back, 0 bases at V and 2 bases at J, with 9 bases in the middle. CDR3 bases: TGCGCCAGCAGCTTGGCGGCAGGGCGCAATCAGCCCCAGCATTTT. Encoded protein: CASSLAAGRNQPQHF. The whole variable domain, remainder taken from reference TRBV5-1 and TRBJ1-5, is KAGVTQTPRYLIKTRGQQVTLSCSPISGHRSVSWYQQTPGQGLQFLFEYFSETQRNKGNFPGRFSGRQFSNSRSEMNVSTLELGDSALYLCASSLAAGRNQPQHFGDGTRLSIL.

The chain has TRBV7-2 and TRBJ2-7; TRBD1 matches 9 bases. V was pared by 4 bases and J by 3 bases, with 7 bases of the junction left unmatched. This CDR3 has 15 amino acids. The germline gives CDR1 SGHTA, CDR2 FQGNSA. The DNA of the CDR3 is TGTGCCAGCAGCTCCTGGCCGGGACAGGGCTACGAGCAGTACTTC. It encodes CASSSWPGQGYEQYF. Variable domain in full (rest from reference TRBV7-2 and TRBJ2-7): GAGVSQSPSNKVTEKGKDVELRCDPISGHTALYWYRQSLGQGLEFLIYFQGNSAPDKSGLPSDRFSAERTGGSVSTLTIQRTQQEDSAVYLCASSSWPGQGYEQYFGPGTRLTVT.

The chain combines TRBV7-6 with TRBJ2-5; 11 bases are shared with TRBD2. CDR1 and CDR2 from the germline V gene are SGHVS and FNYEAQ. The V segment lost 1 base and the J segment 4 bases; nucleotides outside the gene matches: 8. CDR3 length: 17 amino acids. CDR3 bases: TGTGCCAGCAGCTTAGATTCGCTAGCGGGGGGTCTAGAGACCCAGTACTTC. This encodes CASSLDSLAGGLETQYF.

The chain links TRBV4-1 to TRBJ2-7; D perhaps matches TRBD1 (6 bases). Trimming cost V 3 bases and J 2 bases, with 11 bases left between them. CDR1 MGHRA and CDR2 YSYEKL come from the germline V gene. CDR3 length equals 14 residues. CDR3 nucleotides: TGCGCCAGCAGCCAGGGGGCTGGGGCCTACGAGCAGTACTTC. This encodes CASSQGAGAYEQYF.

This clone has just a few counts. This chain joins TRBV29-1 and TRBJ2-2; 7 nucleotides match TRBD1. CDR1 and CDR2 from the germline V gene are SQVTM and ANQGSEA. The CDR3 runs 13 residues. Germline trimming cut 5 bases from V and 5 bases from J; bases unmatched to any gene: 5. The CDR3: CSVNIQGTGELFF. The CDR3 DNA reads TGCAGCGTTAATATACAGGGGACCGGGGAGCTGTTTTTT.

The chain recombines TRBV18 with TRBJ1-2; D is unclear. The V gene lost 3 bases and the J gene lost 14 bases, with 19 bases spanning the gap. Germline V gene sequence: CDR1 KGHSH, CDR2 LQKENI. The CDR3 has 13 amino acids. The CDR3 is CASSPLEAGSGTF. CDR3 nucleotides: TGTGCCAGCTCACCCTTAGAAGCAGGCTCGGGAACCTTC.

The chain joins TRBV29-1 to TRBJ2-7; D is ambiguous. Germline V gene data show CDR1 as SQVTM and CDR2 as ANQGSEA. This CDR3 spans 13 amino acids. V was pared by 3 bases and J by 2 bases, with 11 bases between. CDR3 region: CSVEERGTYEQYF. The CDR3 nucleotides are TGCAGCGTTGAGGAACGAGGCACCTACGAGCAGTACTTC.

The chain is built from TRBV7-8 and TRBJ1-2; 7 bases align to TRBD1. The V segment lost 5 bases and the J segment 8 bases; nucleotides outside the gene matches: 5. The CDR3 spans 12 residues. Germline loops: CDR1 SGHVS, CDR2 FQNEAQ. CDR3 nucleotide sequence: TGTGCCAGCAGCCCGACAGGGCCCGGCTACACCTTC. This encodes CASSPTGPGYTF.

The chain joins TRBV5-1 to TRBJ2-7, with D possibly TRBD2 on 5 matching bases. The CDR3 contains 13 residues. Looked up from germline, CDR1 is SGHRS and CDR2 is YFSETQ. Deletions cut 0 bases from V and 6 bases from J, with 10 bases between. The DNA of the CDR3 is TGCGCCAGCAGCTTGGGATCGGGAACCGAGCAGTACTTC. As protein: CASSLGSGTEQYF.

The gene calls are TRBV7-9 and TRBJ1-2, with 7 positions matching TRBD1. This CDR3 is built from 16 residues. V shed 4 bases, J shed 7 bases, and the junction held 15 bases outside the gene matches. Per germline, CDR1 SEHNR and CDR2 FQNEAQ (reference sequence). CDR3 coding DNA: TGTGCCAGCAGCTCCGAAGGGGGCAGCTTACTCATTGGCTACACCTTC. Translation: CASSSEGGSLLIGYTF.

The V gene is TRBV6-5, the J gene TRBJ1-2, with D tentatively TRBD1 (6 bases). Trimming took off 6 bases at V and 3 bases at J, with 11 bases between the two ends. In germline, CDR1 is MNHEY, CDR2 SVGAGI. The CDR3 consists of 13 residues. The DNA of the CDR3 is TGTGCCAGCAGCAGTTACAGGGACTATGGCTACACCTTC. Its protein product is CASSSYRDYGYTF.

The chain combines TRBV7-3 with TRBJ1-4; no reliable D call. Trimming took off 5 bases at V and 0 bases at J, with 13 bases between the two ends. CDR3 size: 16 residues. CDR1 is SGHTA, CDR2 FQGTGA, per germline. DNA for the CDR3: TGTGCCAGCAGCCTAAACCCAGCGTCAACTAATGAAAAACTGTTTTTT. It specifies CASSLNPASTNEKLFF.

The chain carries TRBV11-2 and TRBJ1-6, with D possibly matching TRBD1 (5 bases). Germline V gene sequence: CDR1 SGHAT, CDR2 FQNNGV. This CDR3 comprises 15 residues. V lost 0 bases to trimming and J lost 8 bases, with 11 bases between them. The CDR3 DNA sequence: TGTGCCAGCAGCTTAGAGTGGGGCGCGGATTCACCCCTCCACTTT. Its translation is CASSLEWGADSPLHF.

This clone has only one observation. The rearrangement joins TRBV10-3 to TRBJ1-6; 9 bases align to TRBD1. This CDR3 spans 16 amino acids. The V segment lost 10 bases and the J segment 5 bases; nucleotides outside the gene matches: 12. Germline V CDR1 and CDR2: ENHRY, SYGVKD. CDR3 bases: TGTGCCACCCACAGGGACAGGGCCCTTCATAATTCACCCCTCCACTTT. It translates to CATHRDRALHNSPLHF.

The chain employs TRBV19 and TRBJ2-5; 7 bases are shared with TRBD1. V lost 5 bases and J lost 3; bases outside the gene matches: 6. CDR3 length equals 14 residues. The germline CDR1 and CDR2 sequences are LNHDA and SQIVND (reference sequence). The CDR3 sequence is CASSYGTDKETQYF. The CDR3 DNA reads TGTGCCAGTAGTTATGGGACAGATAAAGAGACCCAGTACTTC.

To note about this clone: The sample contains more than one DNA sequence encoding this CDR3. Here the CDR3 reads CASSLAGNTEAFF. CDR3 DNA sequence: TGTGCCAGCAGTTTAGCAGGGAACACTGAAGCTTTCTTT. The rearrangement joins TRBV27 to TRBJ1-1; no reliable D call. CDR1 MNHEY and CDR2 SMNVEV come from the germline V gene (reference sequence). The CDR3 is 13 amino acids. Trimming cost V 2 bases and J 1 base, with 5 bases left between them.

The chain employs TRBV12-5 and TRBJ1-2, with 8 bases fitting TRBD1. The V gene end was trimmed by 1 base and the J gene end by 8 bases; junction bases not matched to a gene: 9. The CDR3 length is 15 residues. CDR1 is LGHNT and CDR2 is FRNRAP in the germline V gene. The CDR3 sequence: CASGLGSRGRRGYTF. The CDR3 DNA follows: TGTGCTAGTGGTTTGGGCTCCAGGGGGCGCCGGGGCTACACCTTC.

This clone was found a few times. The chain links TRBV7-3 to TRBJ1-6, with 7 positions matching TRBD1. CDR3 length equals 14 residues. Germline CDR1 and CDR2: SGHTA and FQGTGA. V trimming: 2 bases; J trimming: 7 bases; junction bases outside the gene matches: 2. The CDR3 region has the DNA TGTGCCAGCAGCTTAGGGACAGAAAATTCACCCCTCCACTTT. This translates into CASSLGTENSPLHF.

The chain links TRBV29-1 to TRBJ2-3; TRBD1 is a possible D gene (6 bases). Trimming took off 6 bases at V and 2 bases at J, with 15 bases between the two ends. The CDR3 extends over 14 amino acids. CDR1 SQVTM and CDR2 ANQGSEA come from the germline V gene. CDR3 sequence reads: CSVGGGAITDTQYF. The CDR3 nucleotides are TGCAGCGTGGGTGGGGGCGCGATCACAGATACGCAGTATTTT.

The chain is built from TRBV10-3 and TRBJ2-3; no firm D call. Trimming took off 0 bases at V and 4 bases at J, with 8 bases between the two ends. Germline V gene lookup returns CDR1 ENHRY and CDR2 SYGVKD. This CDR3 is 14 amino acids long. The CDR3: CAISESLPPDTQYF. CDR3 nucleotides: TGTGCCATCAGTGAGTCCCTTCCCCCAGATACGCAGTATTTT.

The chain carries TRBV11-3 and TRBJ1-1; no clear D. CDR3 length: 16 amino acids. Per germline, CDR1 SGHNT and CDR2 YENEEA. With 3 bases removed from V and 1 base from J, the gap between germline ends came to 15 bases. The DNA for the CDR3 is TGTGCCAGCAGCTTCTTGAGTGGGAGATGGAACACTGAAGCTTTCTTT. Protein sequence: CASSFLSGRWNTEAFF.

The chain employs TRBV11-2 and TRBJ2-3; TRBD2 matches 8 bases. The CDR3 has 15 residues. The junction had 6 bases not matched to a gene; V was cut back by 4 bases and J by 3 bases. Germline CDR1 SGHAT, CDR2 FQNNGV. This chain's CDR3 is CASSSERERTDTQYF. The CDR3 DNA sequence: TGTGCCAGCAGCTCCGAGCGGGAGAGGACAGATACGCAGTATTTT.

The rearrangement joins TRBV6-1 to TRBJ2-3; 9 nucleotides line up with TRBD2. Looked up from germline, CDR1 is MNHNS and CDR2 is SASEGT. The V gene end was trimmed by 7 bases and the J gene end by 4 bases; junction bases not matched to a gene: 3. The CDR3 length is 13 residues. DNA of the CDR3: TGTGCCAGCATCTTAGCGGGAGCAGATACGCAGTATTTT. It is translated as CASILAGADTQYF.

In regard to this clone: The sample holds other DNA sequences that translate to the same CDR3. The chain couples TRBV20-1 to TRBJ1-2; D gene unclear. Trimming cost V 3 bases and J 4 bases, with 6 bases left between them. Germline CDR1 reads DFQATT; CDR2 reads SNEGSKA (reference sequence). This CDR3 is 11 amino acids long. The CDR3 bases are TGCAGTGCTAGTCCGAGCTATGGCTACACCTTC. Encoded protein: CSASPSYGYTF.

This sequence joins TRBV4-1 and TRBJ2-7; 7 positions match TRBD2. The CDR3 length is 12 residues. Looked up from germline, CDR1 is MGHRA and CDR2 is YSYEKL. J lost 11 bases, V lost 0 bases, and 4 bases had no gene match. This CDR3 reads CASSQEGTTEYF. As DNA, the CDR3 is TGCGCCAGCAGCCAAGAAGGGACTACGGAGTACTTC.

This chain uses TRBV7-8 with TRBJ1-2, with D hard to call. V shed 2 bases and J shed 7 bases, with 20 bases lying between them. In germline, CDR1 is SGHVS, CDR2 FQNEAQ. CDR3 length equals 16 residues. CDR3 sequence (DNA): TGTGCCAGCAGCTTAAGTATCGGAGGTTCAGGTAGTGGCTACACCTTC. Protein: CASSLSIGGSGSGYTF.